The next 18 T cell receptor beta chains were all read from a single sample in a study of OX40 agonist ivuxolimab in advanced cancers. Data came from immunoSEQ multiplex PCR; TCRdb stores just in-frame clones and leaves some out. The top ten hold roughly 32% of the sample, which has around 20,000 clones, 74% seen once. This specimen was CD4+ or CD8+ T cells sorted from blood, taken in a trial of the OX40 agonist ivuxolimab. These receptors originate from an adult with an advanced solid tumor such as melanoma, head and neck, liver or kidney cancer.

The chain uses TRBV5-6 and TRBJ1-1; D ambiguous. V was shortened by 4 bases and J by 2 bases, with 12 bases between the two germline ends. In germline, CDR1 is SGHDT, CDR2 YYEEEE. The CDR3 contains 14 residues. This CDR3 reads CASSLGWSNTEAFF. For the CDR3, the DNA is TGTGCCAGCAGCCTTGGTTGGTCTAACACTGAAGCTTTCTTT.

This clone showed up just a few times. In DNA form, the CDR3 reads TGTGCCAGCAGCTTTGGACAGTACCTCTATGGCTACACCTTC. This codes for CASSFGQYLYGYTF. The chain combines TRBV5-4 with TRBJ1-2; TRBD1 is a possible D gene (6 bases). The germline gives CDR1 SGHNT, CDR2 YYREEE (reference sequence). The CDR3 is 14 amino acids. The ends were cut back, 2 bases at V and 4 bases at J, with 12 bases in the middle.

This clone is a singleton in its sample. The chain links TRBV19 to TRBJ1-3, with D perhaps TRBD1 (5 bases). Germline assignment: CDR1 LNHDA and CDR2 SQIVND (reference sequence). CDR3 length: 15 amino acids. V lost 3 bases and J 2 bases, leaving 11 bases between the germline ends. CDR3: CASSIGAGPGNTIYF. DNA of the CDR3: TGTGCCAGTAGTATTGGGGCCGGGCCTGGAAACACCATATATTTT.

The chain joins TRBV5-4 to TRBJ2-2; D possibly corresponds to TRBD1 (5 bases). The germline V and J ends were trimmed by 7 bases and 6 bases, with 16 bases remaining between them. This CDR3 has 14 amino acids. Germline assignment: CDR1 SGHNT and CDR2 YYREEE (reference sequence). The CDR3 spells CASLPDNSPGELFF. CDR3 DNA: TGTGCCAGCCTTCCGGACAATTCTCCCGGGGAGCTGTTTTTT.

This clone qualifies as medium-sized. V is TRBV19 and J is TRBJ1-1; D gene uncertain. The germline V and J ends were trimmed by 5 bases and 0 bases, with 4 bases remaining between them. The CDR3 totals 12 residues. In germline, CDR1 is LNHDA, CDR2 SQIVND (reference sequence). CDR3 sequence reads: CASSVLNTEAFF. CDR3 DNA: TGTGCCAGTAGTGTCCTGAACACTGAAGCTTTCTTT. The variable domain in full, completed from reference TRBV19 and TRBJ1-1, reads DGGITQSPKYLFRKEGQNVTLSCEQNLNHDAMYWYRQDPGQGLRLIYYSQIVNDFQKGDIAEGYSVSREKKESFPLTVTSAQKNPTAFYLCASSVLNTEAFFGQGTRLTVV.

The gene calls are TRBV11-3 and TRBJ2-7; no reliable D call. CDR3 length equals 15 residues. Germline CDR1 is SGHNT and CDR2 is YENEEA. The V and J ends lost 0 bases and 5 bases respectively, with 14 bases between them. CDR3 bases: TGTGCCAGCAGCTTAGACCCGGGTCCCCGGAACGAGCAGTACTTC. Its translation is CASSLDPGPRNEQYF.

CDR3 residues: CASSWGLAGDNEQFF. The CDR3 DNA follows: TGTGCCAGCAGCTGGGGACTAGCGGGAGACAATGAGCAGTTCTTC. The chain carries TRBV5-4 and TRBJ2-1; 14 nucleotides align to TRBD2. The CDR3 consists of 15 residues. V lost 3 bases to trimming and J lost 5 bases; unmatched junction nucleotides: 1. The germline CDR1 and CDR2 sequences are SGHNT and YYREEE (reference sequence).

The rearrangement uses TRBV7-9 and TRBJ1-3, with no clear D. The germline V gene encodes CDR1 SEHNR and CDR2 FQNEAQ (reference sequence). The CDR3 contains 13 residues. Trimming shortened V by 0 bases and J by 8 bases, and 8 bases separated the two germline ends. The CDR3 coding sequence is TGTGCCAGCAGCTTAGCCCAACGGGACACCATATATTTT. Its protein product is CASSLAQRDTIYF. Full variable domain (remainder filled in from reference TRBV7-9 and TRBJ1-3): DTGVSQNPRHKITKRGQNVTFRCDPISEHNRLYWYRQTLGQGPEFLTYFQNEAQLEKSRLLSDRFSAERPKGSFSTLEIQRTEQGDSAMYLCASSLAQRDTIYFGEGSWLTVV.

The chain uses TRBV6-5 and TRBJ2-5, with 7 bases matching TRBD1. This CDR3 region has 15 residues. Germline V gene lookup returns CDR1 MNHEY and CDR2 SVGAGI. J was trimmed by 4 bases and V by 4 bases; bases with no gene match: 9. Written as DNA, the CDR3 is TGTGCCAGCAGTTTCCTCGGGACAGCCATAGAGACCCAGTACTTC. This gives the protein CASSFLGTAIETQYF.

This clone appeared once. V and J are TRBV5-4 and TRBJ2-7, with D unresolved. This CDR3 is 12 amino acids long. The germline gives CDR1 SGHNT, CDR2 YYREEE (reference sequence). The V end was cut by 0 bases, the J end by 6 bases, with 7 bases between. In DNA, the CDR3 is TGTGCCAGCAGCTTGGGTTGGGGCGAGCAGTACTTC. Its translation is CASSLGWGEQYF.

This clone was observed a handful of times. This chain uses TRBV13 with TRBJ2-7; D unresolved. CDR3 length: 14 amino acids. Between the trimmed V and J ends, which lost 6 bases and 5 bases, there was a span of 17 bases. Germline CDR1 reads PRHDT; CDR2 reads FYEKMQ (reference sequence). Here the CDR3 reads CASSFRAANNEQYF. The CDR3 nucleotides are TGTGCCAGCAGTTTTCGGGCCGCTAATAACGAGCAGTACTTC.

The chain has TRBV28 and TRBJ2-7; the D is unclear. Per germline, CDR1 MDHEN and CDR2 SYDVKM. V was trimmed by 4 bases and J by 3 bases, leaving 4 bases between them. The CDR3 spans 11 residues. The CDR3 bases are TGTGCCAGCAGTTGGGGCTACGAGCAGTACTTC. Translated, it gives CASSWGYEQYF. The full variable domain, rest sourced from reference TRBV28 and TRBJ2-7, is DVKVTQSSRYLVKRTGEKVFLECVQDMDHENMFWYRQDPGLGLRLIYFSYDVKMKEKGDIPEGYSVSREKKERFSLILESASTNQTSMYLCASSWGYEQYFGPGTRLTVT.

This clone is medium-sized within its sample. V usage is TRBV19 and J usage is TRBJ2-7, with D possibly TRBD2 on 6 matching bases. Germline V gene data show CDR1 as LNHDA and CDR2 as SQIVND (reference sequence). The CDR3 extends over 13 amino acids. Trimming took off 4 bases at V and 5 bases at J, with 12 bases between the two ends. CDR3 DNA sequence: TGTGCCAGTAGTACCTTACTAGCAGACGAGCAGTACTTC. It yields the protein CASSTLLADEQYF.

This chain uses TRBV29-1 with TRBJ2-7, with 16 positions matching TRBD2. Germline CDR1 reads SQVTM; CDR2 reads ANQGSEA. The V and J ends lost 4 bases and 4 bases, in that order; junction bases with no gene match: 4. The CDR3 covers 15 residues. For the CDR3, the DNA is TGCAGCGTTGTGGGGACTAGCGGGAGGGGATACGAGCAGTACTTC. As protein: CSVVGTSGRGYEQYF.

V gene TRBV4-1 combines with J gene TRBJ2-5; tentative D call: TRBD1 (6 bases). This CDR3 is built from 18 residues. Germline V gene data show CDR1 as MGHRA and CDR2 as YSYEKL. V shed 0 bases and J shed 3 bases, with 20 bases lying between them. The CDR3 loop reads CASSQEWSGSWDKETQYF. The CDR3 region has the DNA TGCGCCAGCAGCCAAGAATGGTCGGGTTCTTGGGACAAAGAGACCCAGTACTTC.

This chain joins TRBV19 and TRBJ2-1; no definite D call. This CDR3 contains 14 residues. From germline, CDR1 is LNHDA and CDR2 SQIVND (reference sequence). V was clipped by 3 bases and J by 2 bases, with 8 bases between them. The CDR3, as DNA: TGTGCCAGTAGTATTCAAGGGACCTACAATGAGCAGTTCTTC. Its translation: CASSIQGTYNEQFF.

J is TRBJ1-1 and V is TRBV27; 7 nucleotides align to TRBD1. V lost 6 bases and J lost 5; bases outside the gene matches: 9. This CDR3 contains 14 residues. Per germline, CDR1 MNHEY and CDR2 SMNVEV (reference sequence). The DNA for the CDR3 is TGTGCCAGCAGCGGACAGGCTTTTAGGACTGAAGCTTTCTTT. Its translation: CASSGQAFRTEAFF.

CDR3 nucleotide sequence: TGCGCCAGCAGCCAAGATCCCCTAGCGGGGACGGGAGATACGCAGTATTTT. The encoded protein is CASSQDPLAGTGDTQYF. V gene TRBV4-3 combines with J gene TRBJ2-3; 9 nucleotides align to TRBD2. V lost 0 bases, J lost 5 bases, and 9 bases stayed unmatched. This CDR3 comprises 17 residues. Germline V gives CDR1 LGHNA, CDR2 YSLEER.